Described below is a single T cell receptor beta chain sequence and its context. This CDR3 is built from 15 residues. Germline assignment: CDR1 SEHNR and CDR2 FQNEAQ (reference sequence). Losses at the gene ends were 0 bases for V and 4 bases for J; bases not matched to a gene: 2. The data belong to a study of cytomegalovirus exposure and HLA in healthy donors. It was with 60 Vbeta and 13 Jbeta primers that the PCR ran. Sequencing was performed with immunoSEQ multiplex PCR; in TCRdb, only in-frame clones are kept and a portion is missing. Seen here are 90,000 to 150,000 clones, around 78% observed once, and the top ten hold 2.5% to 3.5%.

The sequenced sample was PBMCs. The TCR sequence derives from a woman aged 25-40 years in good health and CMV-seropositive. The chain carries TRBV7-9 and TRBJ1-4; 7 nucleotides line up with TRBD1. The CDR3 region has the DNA TGTGCCAGCAGCTTAGCGACAGGGTTTAATGAAAAACTGTTTTTT. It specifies CASSLATGFNEKLFF. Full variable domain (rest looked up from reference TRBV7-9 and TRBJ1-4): DTGVSQNPRHKITKRGQNVTFRCDPISEHNRLYWYRQTLGQGPEFLTYFQNEAQLEKSRLLSDRFSAERPKGSFSTLEIQRTEQGDSAMYLCASSLATGFNEKLFFGSGTQLSVL.